These 18 T cell receptor beta chains were sequenced from one sample in a study of cytomegalovirus exposure and HLA in healthy donors. PCR involved 60 Vbeta and 13 Jbeta primers. Repertoires were generated with immunoSEQ multiplex PCR, while TCRdb's copy carries only in-frame clones and drops some. The repertoire holds hundreds of thousands of clones, around 90% seen once, with about 2% in the top ten. The source material was PBMCs. The receptors stem from a woman aged 18-30 years in good health and CMV-seronegative.

This clone was detected a few times. The rearrangement links TRBV5-6 to TRBJ1-6; D is possibly TRBD1 (6 bases). The CDR3 consists of 15 residues. Germline V CDR1 and CDR2: SGHDT, YYEEEE. Trimming cost V 3 bases and J 3 bases, with 10 bases left between them. CDR3 protein: CASSSGQIYNSPLHF. The DNA for the CDR3 is TGTGCCAGCAGCTCCGGACAGATCTATAATTCACCCCTCCACTTT.

The chain is built from TRBV5-8 and TRBJ1-5; D not certain. The germline V gene encodes CDR1 SGHTS and CDR2 YDEGEE. Deletions cut 5 bases from V and 0 bases from J, with 15 bases between. This CDR3 is 16 amino acids long. CDR3 nucleotide sequence: TGTGCCAGCAGGTGGAGGCGGATTTATAGCAATCAGCCCCAGCATTTT. Its translation: CASRWRRIYSNQPQHF.

The chain uses TRBV6-4 and TRBJ2-1; 12 bases match TRBD2. The length of the CDR3 is 15 residues. The V and J ends lost 6 bases and 3 bases, in that order; junction bases with no gene match: 3. The germline V gene has CDR1 MRHNA and CDR2 SNTAGT. CDR3 region: CASRMTSGSYNEQFF. The DNA of the CDR3 is TGTGCCAGCAGGATGACTAGCGGGAGCTACAATGAGCAGTTCTTC.

This chain uses TRBV7-2 with TRBJ2-5, with 12 bases matching TRBD2. Per germline, CDR1 SGHTA and CDR2 FQGNSA. CDR3 length equals 14 residues. The trim removed 8 bases at V and 6 bases at J, leaving 7 bases unmatched. Here the CDR3 DNA reads TGTGCCAGCCTACTAGCGGGGGGATCGAAGACCCAGTACTTC. This gives the protein CASLLAGGSKTQYF. Full variable domain (remainder filled in from reference TRBV7-2 and TRBJ2-5): GAGVSQSPSNKVTEKGKDVELRCDPISGHTALYWYRQSLGQGLEFLIYFQGNSAPDKSGLPSDRFSAERTGGSVSTLTIQRTQQEDSAVYLCASLLAGGSKTQYFGPGTRLLVL.

The chain carries TRBV7-9 and TRBJ1-1, with D perhaps matching TRBD1 (5 bases). CDR1 is SEHNR, CDR2 FQNEAQ, per germline (reference sequence). CDR3 size: 14 residues. V shed 5 bases and J shed 3 bases, with 13 bases lying between them. The CDR3 sequence is CASSTQGGDTEAFF. CDR3 in DNA: TGTGCCAGCAGCACCCAGGGTGGGGACACTGAAGCTTTCTTT.

The chain recombines TRBV6-5 with TRBJ2-7; 11 positions match TRBD1. The CDR3 has 14 residues. CDR1 is MNHEY and CDR2 is SVGAGI in the germline V gene. After removal of 7 bases from V and 2 bases from J, the junction contained 4 bases not matched to a gene. This chain's CDR3 is CASKPGQGAYEQYF. Written as DNA, the CDR3 is TGTGCCAGCAAGCCGGGACAGGGGGCCTACGAGCAGTACTTC.

This chain links TRBV10-3 with TRBJ2-7; possibly TRBD2 for D (6 bases). The ends were cut back, 10 bases at V and 2 bases at J, with 21 bases in the middle. This CDR3 is 15 amino acids long. The germline V gene encodes CDR1 ENHRY and CDR2 SYGVKD. The chain's CDR3 is CATVTRDFRTYEQYF. The CDR3 coding sequence is TGTGCCACCGTAACCCGGGACTTCCGGACCTACGAGCAGTACTTC.

The chain is built from TRBV2 and TRBJ2-6; the D gene is possibly TRBD2 (5 bases). Germline V gene lookup returns CDR1 SNHLY and CDR2 FYNNEI. This CDR3 has 14 amino acids. Trimming shortened V by 8 bases and J by 0 bases, and 8 bases separated the two germline ends. In DNA form, the CDR3 reads TGTGCCAGCGGAGGTATCTCTGGGGCCAACGTCCTGACTTTC. Its protein product is CASGGISGANVLTF.

This chain links TRBV29-1 with TRBJ1-2; 10 bases map to TRBD1. Per the germline V gene, CDR1 is SQVTM and CDR2 is ANQGSEA. The V segment lost 8 bases and the J segment 3 bases; nucleotides outside the gene matches: 15. This CDR3 contains 16 residues. The CDR3 nucleotides are TGCAGCTATGACGTGAGCGCGACAGGGGGCGACTATGGCTACACCTTC. Protein: CSYDVSATGGDYGYTF.

This chain connects TRBV6-1 to TRBJ1-2; D is perhaps TRBD1 (5 bases). V was cut by 4 bases and J by 0 bases, with 12 bases left in between. Looked up from germline, CDR1 is MNHNS and CDR2 is SASEGT. The CDR3 is made up of 15 amino acids. The chain's CDR3 is CASSAAQAANYGYTF. The CDR3 DNA sequence: TGTGCCAGCAGTGCCGCACAGGCAGCTAACTATGGCTACACCTTC.

This chain joins TRBV2 and TRBJ1-4, with 9 bases matching TRBD1. CDR3 length: 16 residues. The V gene end was trimmed by 5 bases and the J gene end by 7 bases; junction bases not matched to a gene: 11. In germline, CDR1 is SNHLY, CDR2 FYNNEI. CDR3 sequence (DNA): TGTGCCAGCAGTCCCCGTTGGACAGGGGCCATTGAAAAACTGTTTTTT. This encodes CASSPRWTGAIEKLFF.

The J gene is TRBJ2-3, the V gene TRBV5-1; 12 bases agree with TRBD2. From germline, CDR1 is SGHRS and CDR2 YFSETQ. This CDR3 region has 16 residues. Losses at the gene ends were 0 bases for V and 6 bases for J; bases not matched to a gene: 5. CDR3 in amino acids: CASSLVLAGGLDTQYF. The CDR3 DNA reads as TGCGCCAGCAGCTTGGTTCTAGCGGGGGGGCTGGATACGCAGTATTTT.

The V and J genes are TRBV5-8 and TRBJ1-2; TRBD1 aligns across 8 bases. The CDR3 consists of 16 residues. Germline V gene sequence: CDR1 SGHTS, CDR2 YDEGEE. Germline trimming cut 3 bases from V and 4 bases from J; bases unmatched to any gene: 11. The chain's CDR3 is CASSSKQGGRGYGYTF. The CDR3 DNA sequence: TGTGCCAGCAGCTCCAAACAGGGGGGCAGGGGCTATGGCTACACCTTC.

This chain uses TRBV19 with TRBJ2-2; the D gene is possibly TRBD1 (6 bases). V was cut by 6 bases and J by 1 base, with 9 bases left in between. The CDR3 spans 14 residues. CDR1 and CDR2 from the germline V gene are LNHDA and SQIVND (reference sequence). The CDR3 sequence: CASRPGQNTGELFF. CDR3 DNA: TGTGCCAGTAGGCCGGGACAGAACACCGGGGAGCTGTTTTTT.

The genes are TRBV5-1 and TRBJ2-1; perhaps TRBD2 as D (6 bases). CDR3 length: 16 residues. V lost 6 bases, J lost 4 bases, and 20 bases lay in between. Looked up from germline, CDR1 is SGHRS and CDR2 is YFSETQ. The CDR3 DNA sequence: TGCGCCAGCATAGGAGGGGTATCTTTTGTTTACAATGAGCAGTTCTTC. Encoded protein: CASIGGVSFVYNEQFF.

This clone was counted a single time. CDR3 DNA: TGTGCCAGTAGTACCCGGGGGGGCATGAATGAGCAGTTCTTC. This translates into CASSTRGGMNEQFF. This chain joins TRBV19 and TRBJ2-1, with 8 nucleotides matching TRBD2. This CDR3 has 14 amino acids. Germline trimming cut 4 bases from V and 7 bases from J; bases unmatched to any gene: 6. Germline V CDR1 and CDR2: LNHDA, SQIVND (reference sequence).

V usage is TRBV19 and J usage is TRBJ1-2; D gene unclear. CDR3 length: 13 amino acids. Germline CDR1 is LNHDA and CDR2 is SQIVND (reference sequence). The V and J ends lost 10 bases and 2 bases respectively, with 14 bases between them. CDR3 loop: CATRRAGNYGYTF. In nucleotides, the CDR3 is TGTGCCACTCGTCGGGCGGGGAACTATGGCTACACCTTC.

CDR3 DNA sequence: TGTGCCAGCAGCCAAGATACCGGGACAGCTAACTATGGCTACACCTTC. Translating it yields CASSQDTGTANYGYTF. The V gene is TRBV4-2, the J gene TRBJ1-2; 7 bases map to TRBD1. V was pared by 0 bases and J by 0 bases, with 4 bases of the junction left unmatched. This CDR3 has 16 residues. Germline values: CDR1 LGHNA, CDR2 YNFKEQ.